This entry describes one T cell receptor (beta chain). This sample was included in a study of blood T cell repertoires in COVID-19. Across the whole study: Material from acute and convalescent COVID-19 was sourced from the United States, Italy and Spain. In each case, the material was cDNA or gDNA derived from T cells, B-cell-depleted T cells, or PBMCs.

As handled by the study authors: Estimates of nucleated cell counts were drawn from the amplification of reference gene primers. Measured with immunoSEQ multiplex PCR; TCRdb has only the in-frame clones, and not every one. That table supplies the V and J calls and clone size; D and trimming were determined from the DNA. This sample has around 120,000 clones, with less than 85% found just once. Material: peripheral blood. The clonotype originates from a human donor with acute or convalescent COVID-19. The donor label of this sample is uncertain.

DNA for the CDR3: TGTGCCACCAGTGATTTCGGCGGGGGGGCGGTTGATACGCAGTATTTT. This codes for CATSDFGGGAVDTQYF. The chain recombines TRBV24-1 with TRBJ2-3, with 9 bases aligning to TRBD2. The CDR3 sequence is 16 residues long. Germline CDR1 and CDR2: KGHDR and SFDVKD. V lost 1 base, J lost 6 bases, and 7 bases stayed unmatched.